These 11 T cell receptor beta chains originate from one sample sequenced in a study of low-dose radiotherapy and immunotherapy resistance in tumors. Regarding time point: after trial treatment. Treatment meaning: LDRT plus nivolumab, ipilimumab, low-dose cyclophosphamide and aspirin (RACIN trial). Alpha and beta chains were covered, as first-strand cDNA relied on TRAV- and TRBV-specific primers. TCRs were amplified for 20 to 25 PCR cycles with a constant-region primer and V-primer adapter. MiXCR, run by TCRdb on the reads, gives a single entry per CDR3 protein. In the table there are some 100,000 distinct CDR3 sequences, about 20% of which are singletons. The sample consisted of PBMCs, taken after low-dose radiotherapy plus immunotherapy. The receptors stem from a male donor with prostate cancer.

There are many counts of this clonotype. The CDR3 spells CASSLDSVSGANVLTF. The CDR3 DNA reads as TGCGCCAGCAGCTTGGACAGCGTCTCTGGGGCCAACGTCCTGACTTTC. The V call is TRBV5-1, the J call TRBJ2-6; D unclear. The V end lost 0 bases, the J end lost 0 bases, and 7 bases lay between the germline ends. The germline gives CDR1 SGHRS, CDR2 YFSETQ. This CDR3 contains 16 residues.

Many counts were recorded for this clonotype. J is TRBJ2-2 and V is TRBV27; the D gene could be TRBD1 or TRBD2 (7 bases each). Germline V lookup: CDR1 MNHEY, CDR2 SMNVEV (reference sequence). The CDR3 is 16 residues long. V shed 2 bases and J shed 4 bases, with 14 bases lying between them. CDR3 region: CASSLNGRGLTGELFF. CDR3 bases: TGTGCCAGCAGTTTAAATGGGAGGGGGCTCACCGGGGAGCTGTTTTTT.

This clonotype was found many times. The chain joins TRBV7-2 to TRBJ1-1, with TRBD1 matching 10 bases. Germline V gives CDR1 SGHTA, CDR2 FQGNSA. V lost 0 bases and J lost 9; bases outside the gene matches: 1. CDR3 length: 13 residues. CDR3 in amino acids: CASSLAGQGQAFF. CDR3 nucleotide sequence: TGTGCCAGCAGCTTAGCGGGACAGGGGCAAGCTTTCTTT. Supplemented by reference TRBV7-2 and TRBJ1-1, the full variable domain reads GAGVSQSPSNKVTEKGKDVELRCDPISGHTALYWYRQSLGQGLEFLIYFQGNSAPDKSGLPSDRFSAERTGGSVSTLTIQRTQQEDSAVYLCASSLAGQGQAFFGQGTRLTVV.

This clonotype was recorded at least ten times. One end of the junction is discordant with germline, which a read error may explain. The genes are TRBV20-1 and TRBJ2-5, with D perhaps matching TRBD2 (5 bases). Germline CDR1 reads DFQATT; CDR2 reads SNEGSKA (reference sequence). This CDR3 comprises 13 residues. The CDR3 loop reads CSAEDGRAGPRGF. Here the CDR3 DNA reads TGCAGTGCCGAAGACGGGCGGGCGGGCCCGCGTGGGTTC.

This clonotype occurred once. V and J are TRBV5-1 and TRBJ2-1; unclear D gene. CDR1 is SGHRS and CDR2 is YFSETQ in the germline V gene. The CDR3 spans 16 residues. V was trimmed by 4 bases and J by 2 bases, leaving 16 bases between them. CDR3 in DNA: TGCGCCAGCAGCCCTGACGGCCTCCACACCTACAATGAGCAGTTCTTC. Protein: CASSPDGLHTYNEQFF.

Many counts were recorded for this clonotype. The CDR3 nucleotides read TGTGCCAGCAGTCGACGCGAGGGTGACGAGCAGTACTTC. It specifies CASSRREGDEQYF. The chain uses TRBV12-3 or TRBV12-4 and TRBJ2-7; D is possibly TRBD2 (5 bases). Between the trimmed V and J ends, which lost 5 bases and 5 bases, there was a span of 13 bases. The CDR3 covers 13 residues.

V gene TRBV20-1 combines with J gene TRBJ2-2; 8 nucleotides align to TRBD2. J gave up 6 bases and V 5 bases, and 5 bases lay outside the gene matches. CDR1 and CDR2 from the germline V gene are DFQATT and SNEGSKA (reference sequence). The CDR3 totals 13 residues. DNA for the CDR3: TGCAGTGCTCCCGGGACTAGTTCCGGGGAGCTGTTTTTT. This translates into CSAPGTSSGELFF.

This clonotype was counted ten times or more. The chain employs TRBV30 and TRBJ1-4; the match to TRBD1 covers 7 bases. There are 14 residues in the CDR3. V was pared by 0 bases and J by 3 bases, with 1 base of the junction left unmatched. The germline V gene encodes CDR1 GTSNPN and CDR2 SVGIG (reference sequence). Written as DNA, the CDR3 is TGTGCCTGGAGTGTAGGGGGCTCTAATGAAAAACTGTTTTTT. It encodes CAWSVGGSNEKLFF.

Many counts were recorded for this clonotype. The chain joins TRBV5-6 to TRBJ2-6, with D perhaps assigned TRBD1 or TRBD2 (6 bases each). V gave up 4 bases and J gave up 4 bases, with 15 bases separating them. The germline V gene encodes CDR1 SGHDT and CDR2 YYEEEE. The CDR3 extends over 16 amino acids. The CDR3 sequence is CASSPYTGAGANVLTF. The CDR3, as DNA: TGTGCCAGCAGCCCCTATACGGGGGCAGGGGCCAACGTCCTGACTTTC.

There are many counts of this clonotype. This chain links TRBV7-2 with TRBJ2-3; 9 positions agree with TRBD1. Germline CDR1 is SGHTA and CDR2 is FQGNSA. This CDR3 is 15 amino acids long. V dropped 5 bases and J dropped 1; count of bases not matched to a gene: 4. DNA for the CDR3: TGTGCCAGCAGCGTGGACAGGGGAGGCACAGATACGCAGTATTTT. Translation: CASSVDRGGTDTQYF.

This clonotype was counted many times. The rearrangement uses TRBV14 and TRBJ2-3; perhaps TRBD1 as D (6 bases). Trimming removed 5 bases at V and 8 bases at J, with 14 bases between. Germline V CDR1 and CDR2: SGHDN, FVKESK. The CDR3 sequence is 13 residues long. The CDR3 DNA is TGTGCCAGCAGCGCCACAGGGATTGGTACGCAGTATTTT. Amino acid sequence: CASSATGIGTQYF.